This passage covers 10 T cell receptor beta chains from one sample sequenced in a study of CD8+ T cells in alopecia areata. The treatment here: oral pan-JAK inhibitor, 5-10 mg twice daily. The authors extracted RNA and reverse transcribed it into cDNA as the sequencing template. Method: immunoSEQ multiplex PCR; TCRdb's copy keeps in-frame clones and lacks some. The sample includes nearly 110,000 clones, about 83% of them seen just once. Sequences were derived from CD8+ T cells sorted from blood, sampled at week 24, from a patient treated with tofacitinib. The origin of the receptors is a human donor with alopecia areata.

CDR3 amino acids: CASSLSGGSYEQYF. DNA for the CDR3: TGTGCCAGCAGTCTTTCAGGGGGCTCCTACGAGCAGTACTTC. V and J are TRBV27 and TRBJ2-7, with TRBD1 matching 7 bases. V gave up 5 bases and J gave up 0 bases; unmatched junction bases: 4. CDR1 and CDR2 (germline): MNHEY, SMNVEV (reference sequence). The CDR3 length is 14 residues.

This chain joins TRBV5-6 and TRBJ2-4; 7 bases align to TRBD2. The CDR3 sequence is 15 residues long. CDR1 is SGHDT, CDR2 YYEEEE, per germline. The ends lost 0 bases at V and 2 bases at J; junction bases unmatched: 2. Written as DNA, the CDR3 is TGTGCCAGCAGCTTGGCGGGGGGAACCAAAAACATTCAGTACTTC. Its protein is CASSLAGGTKNIQYF.

This chain links TRBV29-1 with TRBJ1-2; possibly TRBD1 for D (6 bases). The CDR3 is made up of 13 amino acids. Germline CDR1 and CDR2: SQVTM and ANQGSEA. Trimming took off 7 bases at V and 3 bases at J, with 15 bases between the two ends. The DNA for the CDR3 is TGCAGCGGTTGGGGGGGCACCGACTATGGCTACACCTTC. Translating gives CSGWGGTDYGYTF. Supplemented by reference TRBV29-1 and TRBJ1-2, the full variable domain reads SAVISQKPSRDICQRGTSLTIQCQVDSQVTMMFWYRQQPGQSLTLIATANQGSEATYESGFVIDKFPISRPNLTFSTLTVSNMSPEDSSIYLCSGWGGTDYGYTFGSGTRLTVV.

This clone showed up just a few times. CDR3 sequence reads: CASSLSGYEQYF. CDR3 in DNA: TGTGCCAGCAGCTTATCAGGGTATGAGCAGTACTTC. The J gene is TRBJ2-7, the V gene TRBV7-6; possible D gene TRBD1, 5 bases. Per germline, CDR1 SGHVS and CDR2 FNYEAQ. This CDR3 has 12 amino acids. Trimming left V 2 bases short and J 7 bases short, with 9 bases between.

The chain has TRBV9 and TRBJ2-7, with D perhaps assigned TRBD1 or TRBD2 (5 bases each). CDR3 length: 16 residues. CDR1 and CDR2 from the germline V gene are SGDLS and YYNGEE. V shed 3 bases and J shed 5 bases, with 21 bases lying between them. CDR3 sequence: CASSDPSRGAMNEQYF. CDR3 in DNA: TGTGCCAGCAGCGATCCCTCCCGGGGCGCAATGAACGAGCAGTACTTC.

This chain links TRBV27 with TRBJ1-1; the D gene is possibly TRBD1 (6 bases). CDR3 size: 13 residues. Trimming left V 8 bases short and J 4 bases short, with 14 bases between. The germline CDR1 and CDR2 sequences are MNHEY and SMNVEV (reference sequence). The DNA for the CDR3 is TGTGCCAGCTCTCACAGGGTGGGCACTGAAGCTTTCTTT. Its protein is CASSHRVGTEAFF.

V is TRBV4-3 and J is TRBJ2-7; D tentatively fits TRBD1 or TRBD2 (5 bases each). CDR3 length equals 16 residues. The germline V and J ends were trimmed by 0 bases and 0 bases, with 12 bases remaining between them. Germline loops: CDR1 LGHNA, CDR2 YSLEER. Here the CDR3 DNA reads TGCGCCAGCAGCCAAGATTTCGGGGCGTTCTCCTACGAGCAGTACTTC. Translating it yields CASSQDFGAFSYEQYF.

This chain connects TRBV18 to TRBJ1-2; 9 bases map to TRBD1. The trim removed 2 bases at V and 4 bases at J, leaving 5 bases unmatched. The germline CDR1 and CDR2 sequences are KGHSH and LQKENI. The CDR3 covers 15 residues. Here the CDR3 reads CASSPEGQGGYGYTF. Here the CDR3 DNA reads TGTGCCAGCTCACCAGAGGGACAGGGAGGCTATGGCTACACCTTC.

The V gene is TRBV10-2, the J gene TRBJ2-3; 14 bases fit TRBD2. Per germline, CDR1 WSHSY and CDR2 SAAADI. J lost 0 bases, V lost 1 base, and 0 bases had no gene match. CDR3 length equals 17 residues. CDR3 protein: CASSEWTSGGSTDTQYF. As DNA, the CDR3 is TGCGCCAGCAGTGAGTGGACTAGCGGGGGGAGCACAGATACGCAGTATTTT.

V and J are TRBV19 and TRBJ1-5; perhaps TRBD1 as D (5 bases). The CDR3 contains 13 residues. CDR1 is LNHDA and CDR2 is SQIVND in the germline V gene (reference sequence). V was cut by 5 bases and J by 6 bases, with 11 bases left in between. CDR3 residues: CASSLAGSQPQHF. The CDR3 region has the DNA TGTGCCAGTAGTTTGGCAGGGTCTCAGCCCCAGCATTTT. Based on the CDR3 plus reference TRBV19 and TRBJ1-5, the full variable domain is DGGITQSPKYLFRKEGQNVTLSCEQNLNHDAMYWYRQDPGQGLRLIYYSQIVNDFQKGDIAEGYSVSREKKESFPLTVTSAQKNPTAFYLCASSLAGSQPQHFGDGTRLSIL.